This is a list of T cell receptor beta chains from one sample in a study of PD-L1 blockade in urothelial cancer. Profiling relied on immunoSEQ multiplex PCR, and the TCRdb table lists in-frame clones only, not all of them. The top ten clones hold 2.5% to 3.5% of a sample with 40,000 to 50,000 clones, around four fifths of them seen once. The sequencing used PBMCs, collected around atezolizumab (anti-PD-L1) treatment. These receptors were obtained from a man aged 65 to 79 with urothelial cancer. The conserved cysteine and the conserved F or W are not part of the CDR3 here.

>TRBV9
ASSVGSGTDYYGYT
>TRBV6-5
ASSYDQTGTKQF
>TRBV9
ASSFTSATDTQY
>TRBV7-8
ASSPTEANYGYT
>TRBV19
ASSIIGGDYGYT
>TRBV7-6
ASSLAGRGTEAF
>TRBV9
ASSAGTGHSTNEKLF
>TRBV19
ASSIGGNTEAF
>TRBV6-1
ASTPDRNQPQH
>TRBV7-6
ASSPSSYEQY
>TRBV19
ASSGGRASSNQPQH
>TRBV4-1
ASSQSSGQGESSSG
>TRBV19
ASSIAGGAGTEAF
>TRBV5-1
ASSLDGTSRNEQF
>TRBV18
ASSPPKGGQGAYEQY
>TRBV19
ASTARGGRDTQY
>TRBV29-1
SVGRREGPDTQY
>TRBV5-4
ASSLAGLAGSTDTQY
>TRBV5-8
ASSRTPGQSNQPQH
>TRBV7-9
ASSPGGAIEQF
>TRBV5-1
ASSLWGGDSHTGELF
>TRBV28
ASSLAGGTQQETQY
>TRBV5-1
ASWGGRGTEAF
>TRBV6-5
ASSYSRDTGNQPQH
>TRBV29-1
SVSQGTEAF
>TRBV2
ASIFSGQGRSPLH
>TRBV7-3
ASSQSPGNSPLH
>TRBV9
ASSVAPGMGYGYT
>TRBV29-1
SVAGYSNYGYT
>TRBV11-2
ASSLDQGRWETQY
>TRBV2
ASTTDRVEGYT
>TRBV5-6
ASSLAAGGRTEAF
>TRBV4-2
ASRIQGSLGNEQF
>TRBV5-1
ASSLGTGGLGTEAF
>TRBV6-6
ASSPERTEVYGYT
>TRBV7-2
ASSLRDRNSPLH
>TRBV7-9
ASSLAWREGAGNEQF
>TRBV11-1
ASSVWGREQY
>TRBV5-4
ASTLQGFTGELF
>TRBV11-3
ASSFGRGISSYNEQF
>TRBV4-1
ASSQEAQAISGNTIY
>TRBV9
ASSVERGGFAGELF
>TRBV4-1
ASSQVSLGGNTIY
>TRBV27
ASRRTAIYGYT
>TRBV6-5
ASSYGQSLVQH
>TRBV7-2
ASSTGQYGYT
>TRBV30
AWRRGRTFSGANVLT
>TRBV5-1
ASSLDRDDEQF
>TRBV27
ASSERYSGNTIY
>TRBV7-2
ASSSGTSGSNDEQF
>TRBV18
ASSPRGAAGGGADTQY
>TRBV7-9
ASSTGQGDADTQY
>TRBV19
ASSITGDSPLH
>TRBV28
ASSSIRGAGNQPQH
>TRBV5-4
ASSLGTENTEAF
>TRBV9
ASSRSGGTGELF
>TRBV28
ASSPRGPYEQY
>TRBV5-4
ASSLAGHLTYEQY